This TCR beta chain was recovered during a study of technical replicates of blood from a handful of donors. TCRdb's copy holds only in-frame clones and misses some; the assay was immunoSEQ multiplex PCR. Found here are 90,000 to 100,000 clones, around 96% of them singletons; the top ten hold 0.36%. This CDR3 region has 12 residues. V was cut by 5 bases and J by 4 bases, with 8 bases left in between. Germline V CDR1 and CDR2: SGHTA, FQGNSA. Sample: T cells isolated from PBMCs. The rearrangement uses TRBV7-2 and TRBJ1-1; D may be TRBD1 (5 bases). This clonotype originated in a human donor in good health. This CDR3 reads CASSQGSTEAFF. In nucleotides, the CDR3 is TGTGCCAGCAGCCAGGGTAGCACTGAAGCTTTCTTT.